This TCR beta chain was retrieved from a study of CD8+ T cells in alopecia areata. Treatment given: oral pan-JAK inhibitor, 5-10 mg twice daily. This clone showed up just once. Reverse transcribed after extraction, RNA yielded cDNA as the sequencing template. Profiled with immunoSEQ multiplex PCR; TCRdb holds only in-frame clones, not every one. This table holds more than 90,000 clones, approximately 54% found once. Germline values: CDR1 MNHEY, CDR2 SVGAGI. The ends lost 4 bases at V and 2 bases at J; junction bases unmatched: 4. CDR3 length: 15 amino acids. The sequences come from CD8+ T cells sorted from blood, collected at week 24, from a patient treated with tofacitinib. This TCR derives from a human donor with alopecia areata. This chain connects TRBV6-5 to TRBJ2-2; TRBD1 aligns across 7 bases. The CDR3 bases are TGTGCCAGCAGTTGGGGGACAGATAACACCGGGGAGCTGTTTTTT. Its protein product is CASSWGTDNTGELFF.